This T cell receptor (beta chain) is from a study of cytomegalovirus exposure and HLA in healthy donors. Worth noting for this clone: What it binds is not known.

Researchers ran the PCR with 60 Vbeta and 13 Jbeta primers. The data were produced by immunoSEQ multiplex PCR, yet TCRdb's version contains in-frame clones alone and is incomplete. The profile shows under 85,000 clones, under 85% of them singletons. Germline V lookup: CDR1 SGHRS, CDR2 YFSETQ. Between the trimmed V and J ends, which lost 9 bases and 3 bases, there was a span of 15 bases. The CDR3 has 13 amino acids. General study findings and limits: Some V segments, including TRBV6-2 and TRBV6-3, were excluded as indistinguishable. In a later analysis, at a false discovery rate of 0.05, approximately 18,000 TCR beta sequences were associated with HLA alleles.

This chain connects TRBV5-1 to TRBJ1-2; D gene ambiguous. The sample was PBMCs. This receptor was identified in a woman aged 40 to 49 in good health and CMV-seropositive. CDR3 in amino acids: CANNSGRYYGYTF. The CDR3 DNA reads TGCGCCAACAACAGCGGTCGTTACTATGGCTACACCTTC.